Listed here are 32 T cell receptor beta chains from one sample, sequenced in a study of T cells in women clearing cervical HPV infection. Assay: immunoSEQ multiplex PCR; the TCRdb copy retains only in-frame clones and omits some. This listing includes about 36,000 clones. The sample taken for sequencing was blood buffy coat. The receptors were sampled from a woman between 18 and 75 years old with a cervical HPV16 infection that either progressed to CIN3+ or cleared (not recorded which).

Points on this clone: Read data end 3 residues before the CDR3 end; the end is taken from the germline J gene. The gene calls are TRBV2 and TRBJ2-7; unclear D gene. Trimming left V 7 bases short and J 2 bases short, with 15 bases between. CDR3 length: 14 amino acids. Germline-derived CDR1 and CDR2 are SNHLY and FYNNEI. CDR3 in amino acids: CASNRITMTYEQYF. The sequenced part of the CDR3 DNA is TGTGCCAGCAATCGGATTACTATGACCTACGAG. The full variable domain, rest sourced from reference TRBV2 and TRBJ2-7, is EPEVTQTPSHQVTQMGQEVILRCVPISNHLYFYWYRQILGQKVEFLVSFYNNEISEKSEIFDDQFSVERPDGSNFTLKIRSTKLEDSAMYFCASNRITMTYEQYFGPGTRLTVT.

In the case of this clone: The read ends 3 residues shy of where the CDR3 ends; the end is completed using the germline J gene. J is TRBJ2-4 and V is TRBV29-1; D may be TRBD2 (5 bases). The CDR3 has 11 amino acids. Germline V gene data show CDR1 as SQVTM and CDR2 as ANQGSEA. V lost 7 bases, J lost 9 bases, and 13 bases lay in between. The part of the CDR3 DNA that was read is TGCAGCGCCGGGGATCGGGGCATT. It translates to CSAGDRGI. The full CDR3 is CSAGDRGIQYF.

This chain's CDR3 is CASSSPGQGIYEQYF. The sequenced part of the CDR3 DNA is TGTGCCAGCAGCTCACCGGGACAGGGGATCTACGAG. This rearrangement joins TRBV7-9 to TRBJ2-7, with 10 bases identical to TRBD1. Sequencing ends 3 residues short of the CDR3 end; the germline J gene provides the rest. The V and J ends lost 4 bases and 3 bases, in that order; junction bases with no gene match: 6. The CDR3 loop spans 15 amino acids. CDR1 and CDR2 (germline): SEHNR, FQNEAQ (reference sequence). Variable domain in full (rest from reference TRBV7-9 and TRBJ2-7): DTGVSQNPRHKITKRGQNVTFRCDPISEHNRLYWYRQTLGQGPEFLTYFQNEAQLEKSRLLSDRFSAERPKGSFSTLEIQRTEQGDSAMYLCASSSPGQGIYEQYFGPGTRLTVT.

The CDR3 region is CASRGGELFF. The DNA read from the CDR3 is TGTGCCAGTAGAGGCGGGGAG. This chain links TRBV19 with TRBJ2-2; D is uncertain. Read coverage stops 3 residues before the CDR3 terminus; the germline J gene supplies the remainder. Germline lookup yields CDR1 LNHDA and CDR2 SQIVND (reference sequence). The CDR3 sequence is 10 residues long. The V and J ends lost 6 bases and 7 bases respectively, with 3 bases between them. The entire variable domain, with the rest obtained from reference TRBV19 and TRBJ2-2, is as follows: DGGITQSPKYLFRKEGQNVTLSCEQNLNHDAMYWYRQDPGQGLRLIYYSQIVNDFQKGDIAEGYSVSREKKESFPLTVTSAQKNPTAFYLCASRGGELFFGEGSRLTVL.

As regards this clone: The read terminates 3 residues ahead of where the CDR3 ends, so the germline J gene completes it. The chain joins TRBV25-1 to TRBJ1-2; TRBD1 might be the D (6 bases). The CDR3 loop spans 17 amino acids. Germline CDR1 reads MGHDK; CDR2 reads SYGVNS. V was cut by 1 base and J by 4 bases, with 19 bases left in between. The CDR3 loop is CASSESLGTGLSYGYTF. The covered CDR3 bases are TGTGCCAGCAGTGAATCATTAGGAACAGGGCTTTCCTATGGC.

About this clone: The CDR3 is cut off 3 residues early in the read; its end comes from the germline J gene. The V gene is TRBV5-1, the J gene TRBJ2-1; 9 bases map to TRBD2. The germline gives CDR1 SGHRS, CDR2 YFSETQ. Germline trimming cut 4 bases from V and 6 bases from J; bases unmatched to any gene: 8. CDR3 size: 15 residues. The CDR3 here is CASSLLAGAVNEQFF. Partial CDR3 DNA: TGCGCCAGCAGCCTATTAGCGGGGGCCGTCAATGAG.

The CDR3 sequence: CASSPRRTTYNEQFF. The sequenced CDR3 bases are TGTGCCAGCAGCCCAAGACGGACTACCTACAATGAG. J is TRBJ2-1 and V is TRBV11-2, with D possibly TRBD2 on 6 matching bases. The read comes to an end 3 residues before the CDR3 does, leaving the germline J gene to fill in the end. CDR1 SGHAT and CDR2 FQNNGV come from the germline V gene. Trimming pared 5 bases from V and 2 bases from J, leaving 13 bases between. This CDR3 contains 15 residues.

A note on this clone: The read ends 3 residues before the CDR3 terminus; that terminus is restored from the germline J gene. The chain joins TRBV18 to TRBJ2-7; 8 bases match TRBD2. The V gene end was trimmed by 3 bases and the J gene end by 2 bases; junction bases not matched to a gene: 6. The CDR3 is made up of 15 amino acids. The germline gives CDR1 KGHSH, CDR2 LQKENI. CDR3 bases read: TGTGCCAGCTCACCGGGGCGGGGGGCCCCCTACGAG. It codes for CASSPGRGAPYE. The whole CDR3 protein is CASSPGRGAPYEQYF.

Remarks on this clone: The junction differs from germline at one of its ends, possibly a read error. Read coverage stops 3 residues before the CDR3 terminus; the germline J gene supplies the remainder. The V gene is TRBV4-2, the J gene TRBJ2-7; 10 positions agree with TRBD1. Germline V lookup: CDR1 LGHNA, CDR2 YNFKEQ. The CDR3 is 14 residues long. Incomplete CDR3 DNA: TGCGCCAGCAGCCGGACAGGGGGGGCGTACGAG. Protein: CASSRTGGAYE. Given in full, the CDR3 is CASSRTGGAYEQYF.

On this clone itself: The read gets to within 3 residues of the CDR3 end, and the germline J gene fills in the rest. This sequence joins TRBV6-1 and TRBJ1-4; tentatively, D is TRBD1 (6 bases). CDR1 is MNHNS and CDR2 is SASEGT in the germline V gene. V lost 1 base, J lost 7 bases, and 10 bases lay in between. The CDR3 runs 14 residues. The CDR3 loop is CASSEGRGGEKLFF. The CDR3 bases that were read are TGTGCCAGCAGTGAAGGAAGGGGGGGTGAAAAA.

A remark on this clone: The read halts 3 residues ahead of the CDR3 end, with the missing end drawn from the germline J gene. The chain recombines TRBV7-6 with TRBJ2-2; D not certain. The CDR3 extends over 17 amino acids. Trimming took off 1 base at V and 1 base at J, with 13 bases between the two ends. Per the germline V gene, CDR1 is SGHVS and CDR2 is FNYEAQ. The CDR3 DNA, read in part, is TGTGCCAGCAGCTTAGATAGCCGGTTAAAGAACACCGGGGAG. Its protein is CASSLDSRLKNTGE. The entire CDR3 protein is CASSLDSRLKNTGELFF.

As concerns this clone: The read is 3 residues too short to cover the CDR3 end, so that end is filled in from the germline J gene. V usage is TRBV30 and J usage is TRBJ1-5, with TRBD1 identical over 8 bases. The CDR3 runs 15 residues. V lost 2 bases to trimming and J lost 5 bases; unmatched junction nucleotides: 8. The germline CDR1 and CDR2 sequences are GTSNPN and SVGIG (reference sequence). The CDR3 DNA, read in part, is TGTGCCTGGAGTTTGGGTGGACAGGGAGATCAGCCC. Protein sequence: CAWSLGGQGDQP. The full CDR3 protein is CAWSLGGQGDQPQHF.

Of note for this clone: The missing CDR3 end, 3 residues past where the read stops, is filled in from the germline J gene. The chain recombines TRBV3-1 (or the pseudogene TRBV3-2) with TRBJ2-3; D is uncertain. The CDR3 extends over 13 amino acids. The V gene's germline CDR1 is LGHDT and CDR2 YNNKEL (reference sequence). This chain's CDR3 is CASSQDGGGTQYF. The DNA read from the CDR3 is TGTGCCAGCAGCCAAGATGGCGGCGGCACG.

Of note for this clone: The read stops 3 residues short of the end of the CDR3; the missing end is completed from the germline J gene. This rearrangement joins TRBV7-2 to TRBJ1-2; 7 bases fit TRBD1. Per the germline V gene, CDR1 is SGHTA and CDR2 is FQGNSA. The V gene end was trimmed by 5 bases and the J gene end by 5 bases; junction bases not matched to a gene: 5. The CDR3 runs 13 residues. This chain's CDR3 is CASSQQTGYGYTF. The sequenced CDR3 bases are TGTGCCAGCAGCCAGCAGACAGGGTATGGC. The variable domain in full, completed from reference TRBV7-2 and TRBJ1-2, reads GAGVSQSPSNKVTEKGKDVELRCDPISGHTALYWYRQSLGQGLEFLIYFQGNSAPDKSGLPSDRFSAERTGGSVSTLTIQRTQQEDSAVYLCASSQQTGYGYTFGSGTRLTVV.

Concerning this clone itself: The read stops 3 residues short of the end of the CDR3; the missing end is completed from the germline J gene. This chain joins TRBV12-3 or TRBV12-4 and TRBJ2-7, with 10 bases fitting TRBD2. The J segment lost 2 bases and the V segment lost 2 bases, leaving 3 bases of the junction unmatched. This CDR3 comprises 15 residues. The CDR3 spells CASSLRLAGAYEQYF. CDR3 DNA, as far as it was read: TGTGCCAGCAGTTTAAGACTAGCGGGCGCCTACGAG.

This chain's CDR3 is CASSPRDRGQANEKLFF. The sequenced CDR3 bases are TGTGCCAGCAGCCCCCGGGACAGGGGGCAAGCTAATGAAAAA. This rearrangement joins TRBV4-2 to TRBJ1-4; 12 positions agree with TRBD1. The CDR3 end falls 3 residues outside the read, so it is completed with the germline J gene. CDR1 is LGHNA and CDR2 is YNFKEQ in the germline V gene. This CDR3 has 17 residues. V was pared by 4 bases and J by 3 bases, with 6 bases of the junction left unmatched.

The covered CDR3 bases are TGTGCCAGCAGCCAAGTAGGACAGGGTCGGTCCTACGAG. Amino acid sequence: CASSQVGQGRSYE. The CDR3 reads in full as CASSQVGQGRSYEQYF. This sequence joins TRBV4-2 and TRBJ2-7; 8 bases are a match to TRBD1. The read halts 3 residues ahead of the CDR3 end, with the missing end drawn from the germline J gene. Germline lookup yields CDR1 LGHNA and CDR2 YNFKEQ. V trimming: 1 base; J trimming: 1 base; junction bases outside the gene matches: 6. The CDR3 totals 16 residues.

On this clone: With the read ending 3 residues before the CDR3 end, the germline J gene is used to fill in that end. The chain employs TRBV19 and TRBJ1-3, with TRBD1 as a possible D gene (5 bases). The CDR3 consists of 15 residues. The germline V gene has CDR1 LNHDA and CDR2 SQIVND (reference sequence). Trimming stripped 5 bases from V and 0 bases from J, with 11 bases between. This CDR3 reads CASSAADSSGNTIYF. Incomplete CDR3 DNA: TGTGCCAGTAGTGCCGCCGACAGCTCTGGAAACACC.

With regard to this clone: The read terminates 3 residues before the CDR3 end, so the remaining end is supplied by the germline J gene. The chain joins TRBV7-6 to TRBJ1-3; TRBD1 is a possible D gene (5 bases). Germline assignment: CDR1 SGHVS and CDR2 FNYEAQ. V lost 1 base and J 2 bases, leaving 12 bases between the germline ends. The CDR3 loop spans 16 amino acids. The part of the CDR3 DNA that was read is TGTGCCAGCAGCTTAGAAGGGTCGGGGGCTGGAAACACC. This sequence encodes CASSLEGSGAGNT. Given in full, the CDR3 is CASSLEGSGAGNTIYF.

As for this clone: With the read ending 3 residues before the CDR3 end, the germline J gene is used to fill in that end. The chain uses TRBV20-1 and TRBJ1-6, with D perhaps matching TRBD1 (5 bases). The germline V gene has CDR1 DFQATT and CDR2 SNEGSKA (reference sequence). The CDR3 spans 15 residues. V was pared by 5 bases and J by 7 bases, with 18 bases between. The CDR3: CSAVSDTGRNSPLHF. The DNA read from the CDR3 is TGCAGTGCTGTCTCGGACACTGGTAGGAATTCACCC.

In regard to this clone: The read terminates 3 residues ahead of where the CDR3 ends, so the germline J gene completes it. This chain connects TRBV7-2 to TRBJ2-7; the match to TRBD2 covers 9 bases. The junction had 5 bases not matched to a gene; V was cut back by 3 bases and J by 5 bases. This CDR3 has 14 amino acids. CDR1 and CDR2 from the germline V gene are SGHTA and FQGNSA. Incomplete CDR3 DNA: TGTGCCAGCAGCTTGCTCTCTAGCGGGGACGAG. This codes for CASSLLSSGDE. The whole CDR3 sequence is CASSLLSSGDEQYF.

In the case of this clone: The read ends 3 residues before the CDR3 terminus; that terminus is restored from the germline J gene. The rearrangement links TRBV20-1 to TRBJ2-1; 7 nucleotides agree with TRBD2. Per the germline V gene, CDR1 is DFQATT and CDR2 is SNEGSKA (reference sequence). The CDR3 is made up of 15 amino acids. Unmatched junction bases numbered 12, after V lost 6 bases and J lost 4 bases. The covered CDR3 bases are TGCAGTGCCGCGACGGGGAGGGAATTTTACAATGAG. The encoded protein is CSAATGREFYNE. The entire CDR3 sequence reads CSAATGREFYNEQFF.

Remarks on this clone: From the germline J gene comes the end of the CDR3, since the read stops 3 residues before it. The chain carries TRBV30 and TRBJ2-1, with D hard to call. Looked up from germline, CDR1 is GTSNPN and CDR2 is SVGIG (reference sequence). The CDR3 covers 13 residues. V lost 3 bases to trimming and J lost 2 bases, with 8 bases between them. The CDR3: CAWSKTPYNEQFF. The DNA read from the CDR3 is TGTGCCTGGAGCAAGACTCCCTACAATGAG.

As regards this clone: The read halts 3 residues ahead of the CDR3 end, with the missing end drawn from the germline J gene. V and J are TRBV5-6 and TRBJ1-1; D ambiguous. Germline V CDR1 and CDR2: SGHDT, YYEEEE. This CDR3 has 12 residues. V lost 4 bases and J lost 5, with 9 bases in between. The CDR3 DNA, read in part, is TGTGCCAGCAGCCGCCGGGTAACTGAA. It specifies CASSRRVTE. From start to end, the CDR3 is CASSRRVTEAFF.

With regard to this clone: Coverage ceases 3 residues before the CDR3 finishes, and the germline J gene fills in the end. This sequence joins TRBV5-4 and TRBJ2-2; possible D gene TRBD2, 5 bases. V gave up 1 base and J gave up 2 bases, with 12 bases separating them. There are 16 residues in the CDR3. Germline V gene lookup returns CDR1 SGHNT and CDR2 YYREEE (reference sequence). Here the CDR3 reads CASSLPGIVNTGELFF. The covered CDR3 bases are TGTGCCAGCAGCTTGCCGGGGATAGTAAACACCGGGGAG. The full variable domain, its missing parts supplied by reference TRBV5-4 and TRBJ2-2, is ETGVTQSPTHLIKTRGQQVTLRCSSQSGHNTVSWYQQALGQGPQFIFQYYREEENGRGNFPPRFSGLQFPNYSSELNVNALELDDSALYLCASSLPGIVNTGELFFGEGSRLTVL.

CDR3 protein: CASKAASSYNEQFF. The sequenced part of the CDR3 DNA is TGTGCCAGCAAAGCGGCAAGCTCCTACAATGAG. The rearrangement joins TRBV7-2 to TRBJ2-1; possible D gene TRBD2, 5 bases. The read ends 3 residues before the CDR3 terminus; that terminus is restored from the germline J gene. CDR1 and CDR2 from the germline V gene are SGHTA and FQGNSA. The V end was cut by 7 bases, the J end by 0 bases, with 10 bases between. The CDR3 contains 14 residues.

Turning to this clone: The read terminates 3 residues ahead of where the CDR3 ends, so the germline J gene completes it. The gene calls are TRBV20-1 and TRBJ2-2; D unresolved. CDR3 size: 15 residues. The germline gives CDR1 DFQATT, CDR2 SNEGSKA (reference sequence). With 3 bases removed from V and 0 bases from J, the gap between germline ends came to 11 bases. CDR3 bases read: TGCAGTGCTAGTTTGGGCCCATCGAACACCGGGGAG. It specifies CSASLGPSNTGE. The CDR3 as a whole reads CSASLGPSNTGELFF.

Details on this clone: The CDR3 goes on 3 residues after the read ends, and that part is filled in from the germline J gene. The chain couples TRBV6-2 or TRBV6-3 to TRBJ2-7; a possible D gene is TRBD1 (5 bases). This CDR3 contains 17 residues. The V end was cut by 6 bases, the J end by 1 base, with 22 bases between. CDR1 and CDR2 from the germline V gene are MNHEY and SVGEGT. The covered CDR3 bases are TGTGCCAGCAGGAGTTCCCTCAGGGCTGACACTTCCTACGAG. It yields the protein CASRSSLRADTSYE. The entire CDR3 reads CASRSSLRADTSYEQYF.

Regarding this clone: The read gets to within 3 residues of the CDR3 end, and the germline J gene fills in the rest. J is TRBJ1-6 and V is TRBV30, with D maybe TRBD1 (5 bases). The CDR3 spans 14 residues. The V end lost 2 bases, the J end lost 4 bases, and 9 bases lay between the germline ends. CDR1 and CDR2 (germline): GTSNPN, SVGIG (reference sequence). Incomplete CDR3 DNA: TGTGCCTGGAGTAAGACAGCGTATAATTCACCC. It yields the protein CAWSKTAYNSP. The complete CDR3 sequence is CAWSKTAYNSPLHF.

As for this clone: The DNA ends 3 residues before the CDR3 does, and the rest of the CDR3 is filled in from the germline J gene. The rearrangement joins TRBV28 to TRBJ2-7; TRBD2 is a possible D gene (5 bases). Per the germline V gene, CDR1 is MDHEN and CDR2 is SYDVKM. Trimming pared 9 bases from V and 6 bases from J, leaving 18 bases between. The CDR3 totals 13 residues. The CDR3 DNA, read in part, is TGTGCCAGTGGCCCGGAGGAGCGTGGCGAG. Translated: CASGPEERGE. From start to end, the CDR3 is CASGPEERGEQYF.

With respect to this clone: Coverage ceases 3 residues before the CDR3 finishes, and the germline J gene fills in the end. The gene calls are TRBV6-2 or TRBV6-3 and TRBJ2-7; D call uncertain. Trimming stripped 2 bases from V and 5 bases from J, with 10 bases between. This CDR3 is built from 13 residues. Germline loops: CDR1 MNHEY, CDR2 SVGEGT. The sequenced CDR3 bases are TGTGCCAGCAGTTACGGGCAGGCCCACGAG. Translating it yields CASSYGQAHE. The whole CDR3 is CASSYGQAHEQYF.

Worth noting for this clone: The DNA ends 3 residues before the CDR3 does, and the rest of the CDR3 is filled in from the germline J gene. J is TRBJ2-7 and V is TRBV20-1; 13 positions agree with TRBD2. After removal of 5 bases from V and 5 bases from J, the junction contained 6 bases not matched to a gene. CDR1 DFQATT and CDR2 SNEGSKA come from the germline V gene (reference sequence). This CDR3 has 14 residues. CDR3 DNA, as far as it was read: TGCAGTGCTTCTAAGGGGACTAGCGGGAACGAG. Translation: CSASKGTSGNE. The entire CDR3 protein is CSASKGTSGNEQYF.